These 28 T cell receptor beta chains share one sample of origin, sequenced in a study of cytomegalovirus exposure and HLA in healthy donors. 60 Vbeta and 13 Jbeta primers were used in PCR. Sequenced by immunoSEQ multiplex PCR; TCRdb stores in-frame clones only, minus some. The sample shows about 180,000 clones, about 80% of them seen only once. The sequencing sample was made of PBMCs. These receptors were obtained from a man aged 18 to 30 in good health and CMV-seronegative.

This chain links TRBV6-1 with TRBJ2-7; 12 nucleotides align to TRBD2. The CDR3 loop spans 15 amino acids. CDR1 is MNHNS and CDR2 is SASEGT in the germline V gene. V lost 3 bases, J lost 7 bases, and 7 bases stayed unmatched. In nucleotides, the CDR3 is TGTGCCAGCAGTGAGACTAGCGGGAGCTCAAGTGAGCAGTACTTC. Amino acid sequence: CASSETSGSSSEQYF.

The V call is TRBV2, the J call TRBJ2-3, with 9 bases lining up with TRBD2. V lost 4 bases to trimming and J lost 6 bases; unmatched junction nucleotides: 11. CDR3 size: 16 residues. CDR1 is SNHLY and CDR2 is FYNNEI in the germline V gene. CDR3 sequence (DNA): TGTGCCAGCAGTGCGGGGCTAGCGGGGCTCGGGGATACGCAGTATTTT. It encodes CASSAGLAGLGDTQYF.

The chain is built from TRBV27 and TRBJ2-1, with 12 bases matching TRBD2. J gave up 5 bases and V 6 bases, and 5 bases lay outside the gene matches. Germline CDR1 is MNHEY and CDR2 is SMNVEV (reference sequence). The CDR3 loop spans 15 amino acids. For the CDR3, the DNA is TGTGCCAGCAGACTCGGACTAGCGGGAAACAATGAGCAGTTCTTC. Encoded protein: CASRLGLAGNNEQFF.

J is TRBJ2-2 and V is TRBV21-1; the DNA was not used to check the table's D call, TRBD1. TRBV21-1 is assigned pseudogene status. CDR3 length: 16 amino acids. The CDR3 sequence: CASSKGSDRVTGELFF. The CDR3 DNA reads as TGTGCCAGCAGCAAAGGTTCTGACAGGGTCACCGGGGAGCTGTTTTTT.

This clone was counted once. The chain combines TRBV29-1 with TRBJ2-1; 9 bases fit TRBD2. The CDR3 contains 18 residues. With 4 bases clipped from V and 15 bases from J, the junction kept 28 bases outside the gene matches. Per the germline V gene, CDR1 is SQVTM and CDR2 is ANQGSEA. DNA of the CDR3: TGCAGCGTTGTTTCTAGCGGGACACCCGAACTGAAACCCCGAGCGGTGTTCTTC. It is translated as CSVVSSGTPELKPRAVFF.

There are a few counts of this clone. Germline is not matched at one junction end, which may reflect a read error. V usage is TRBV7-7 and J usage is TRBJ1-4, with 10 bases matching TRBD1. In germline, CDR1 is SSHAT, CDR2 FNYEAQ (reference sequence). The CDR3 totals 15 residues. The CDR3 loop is CASSRWTGGNEKLFF. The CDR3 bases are TGTGCTAGCAGCCGTTGGACAGGGGGTAATGAAAAACTGTTTTTT. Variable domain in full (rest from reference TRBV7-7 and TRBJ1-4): GAGVSQSPRYKVTKRGQDVTLRCDPISSHATLYWYQQALGQGPEFLTYFNYEAQPDKSGLPSDRFSAERPEGSISTLTIQRTEQRDSAMYRCASSRWTGGNEKLFFGSGTQLSVL.

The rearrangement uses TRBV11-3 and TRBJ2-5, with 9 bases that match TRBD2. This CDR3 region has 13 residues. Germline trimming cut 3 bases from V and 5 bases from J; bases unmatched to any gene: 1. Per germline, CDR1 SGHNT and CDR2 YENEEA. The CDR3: CASSLAGGETQYF. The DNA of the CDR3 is TGTGCCAGCAGCTTGGCGGGAGGGGAGACCCAGTACTTC.

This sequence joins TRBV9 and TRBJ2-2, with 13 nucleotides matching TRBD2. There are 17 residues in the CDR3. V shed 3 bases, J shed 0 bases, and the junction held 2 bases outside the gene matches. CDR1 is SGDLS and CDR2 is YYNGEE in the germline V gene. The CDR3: CASSATSGGANTGELFF. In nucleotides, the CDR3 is TGTGCCAGCAGCGCCACTAGCGGGGGGGCGAACACCGGGGAGCTGTTTTTT.

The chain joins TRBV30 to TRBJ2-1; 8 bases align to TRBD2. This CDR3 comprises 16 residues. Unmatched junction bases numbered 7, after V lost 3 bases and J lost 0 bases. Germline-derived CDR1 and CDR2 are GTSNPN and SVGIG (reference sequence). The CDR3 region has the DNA TGTGCCTGGAGCCCTGCGGGGGGTAACTCCTACAATGAGCAGTTCTTC. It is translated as CAWSPAGGNSYNEQFF.

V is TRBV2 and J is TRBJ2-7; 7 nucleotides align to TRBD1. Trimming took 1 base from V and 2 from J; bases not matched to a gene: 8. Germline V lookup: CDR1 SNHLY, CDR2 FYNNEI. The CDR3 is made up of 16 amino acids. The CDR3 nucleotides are TGTGCCAGCAGTGAAGGGACCGGGACAGAGGCCTACGAGCAGTACTTC. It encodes CASSEGTGTEAYEQYF.

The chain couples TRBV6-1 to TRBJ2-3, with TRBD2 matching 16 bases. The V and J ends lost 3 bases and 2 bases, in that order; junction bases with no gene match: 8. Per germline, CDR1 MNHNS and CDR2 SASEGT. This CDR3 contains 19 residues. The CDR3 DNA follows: TGTGCCAGCAGTGATCCGGGACTAGCGGGGGGGCCGTTCACAGATACGCAGTATTTT. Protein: CASSDPGLAGGPFTDTQYF.

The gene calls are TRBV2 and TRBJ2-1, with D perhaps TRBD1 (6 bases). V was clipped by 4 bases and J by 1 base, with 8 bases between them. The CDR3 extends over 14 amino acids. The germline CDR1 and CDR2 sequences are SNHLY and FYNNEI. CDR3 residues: CASSGRGSYNEQFF. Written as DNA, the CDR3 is TGTGCCAGCAGTGGCAGGGGATCCTACAATGAGCAGTTCTTC.

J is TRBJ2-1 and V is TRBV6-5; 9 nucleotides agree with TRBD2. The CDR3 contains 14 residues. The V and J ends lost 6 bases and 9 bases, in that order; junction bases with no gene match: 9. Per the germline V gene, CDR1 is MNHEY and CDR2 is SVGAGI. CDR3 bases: TGTGCCAGCAGCGTAGCGGGAGAGTTTACTGAGCAGTTCTTC. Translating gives CASSVAGEFTEQFF.

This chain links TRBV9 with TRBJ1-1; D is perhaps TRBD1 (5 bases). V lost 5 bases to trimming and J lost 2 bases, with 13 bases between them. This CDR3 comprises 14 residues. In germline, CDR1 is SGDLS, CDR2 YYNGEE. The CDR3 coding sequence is TGTGCCAGCAGACCTCTCGGGGGAAACACTGAAGCTTTCTTT. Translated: CASRPLGGNTEAFF.

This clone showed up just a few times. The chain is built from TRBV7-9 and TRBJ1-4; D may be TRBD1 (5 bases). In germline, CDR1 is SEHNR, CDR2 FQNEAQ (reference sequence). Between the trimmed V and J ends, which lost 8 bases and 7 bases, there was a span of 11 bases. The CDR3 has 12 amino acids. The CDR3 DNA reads TGTGCCAGCGGGGGGTCGGGTGAAAAACTGTTTTTT. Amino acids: CASGGSGEKLFF.

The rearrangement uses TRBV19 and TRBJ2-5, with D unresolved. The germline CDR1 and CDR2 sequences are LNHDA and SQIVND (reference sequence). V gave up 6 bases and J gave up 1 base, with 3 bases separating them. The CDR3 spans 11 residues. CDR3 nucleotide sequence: TGTGCCAGTAGGAGCCAAGAGACCCAGTACTTC. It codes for CASRSQETQYF.

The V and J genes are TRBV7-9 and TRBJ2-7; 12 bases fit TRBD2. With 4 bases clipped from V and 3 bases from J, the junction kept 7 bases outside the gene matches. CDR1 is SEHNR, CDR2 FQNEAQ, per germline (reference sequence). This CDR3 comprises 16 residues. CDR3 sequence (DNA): TGTGCCAGCAGCTCTATACTAGCGGGGGGACTCTACGAGCAGTACTTC. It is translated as CASSSILAGGLYEQYF.

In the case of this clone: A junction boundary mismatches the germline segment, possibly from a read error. Here the CDR3 DNA reads TGTGCCAGTAGTCTTCGGCACTATGGCTACCCCTTC. This codes for CASSLRHYGYPF. This chain uses TRBV19 with TRBJ1-2, with D hard to call. CDR3 length: 12 amino acids. Per germline, CDR1 LNHDA and CDR2 SQIVND (reference sequence).

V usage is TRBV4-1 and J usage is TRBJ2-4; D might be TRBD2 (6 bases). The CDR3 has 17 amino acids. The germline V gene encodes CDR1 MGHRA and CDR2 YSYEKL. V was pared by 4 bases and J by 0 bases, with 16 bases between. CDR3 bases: TGCGCCAGCAGCCCCCCAGGAGGGTCTCTAGCCAAAAACATTCAGTACTTC. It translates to CASSPPGGSLAKNIQYF.

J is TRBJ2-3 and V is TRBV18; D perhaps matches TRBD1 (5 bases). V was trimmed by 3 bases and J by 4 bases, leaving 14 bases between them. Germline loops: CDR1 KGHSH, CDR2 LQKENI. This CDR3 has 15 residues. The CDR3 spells CASSPPVGDPDTQYF. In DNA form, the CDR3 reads TGTGCCAGCTCACCCCCCGTAGGGGATCCAGATACGCAGTATTTT.

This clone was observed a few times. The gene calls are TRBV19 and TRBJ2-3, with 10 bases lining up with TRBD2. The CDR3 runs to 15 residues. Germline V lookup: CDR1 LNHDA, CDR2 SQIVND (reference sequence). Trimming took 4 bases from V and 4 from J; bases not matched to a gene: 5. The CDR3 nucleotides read TGTGCCAGTAGTAAGCGAGCGGGAGGGCCAGATACGCAGTATTTT. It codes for CASSKRAGGPDTQYF.

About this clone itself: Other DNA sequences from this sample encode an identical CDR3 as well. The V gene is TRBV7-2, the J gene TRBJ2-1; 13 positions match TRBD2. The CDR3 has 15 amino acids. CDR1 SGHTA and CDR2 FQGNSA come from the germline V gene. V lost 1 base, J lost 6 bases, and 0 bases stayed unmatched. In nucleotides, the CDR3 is TGTGCCAGCAGCTTAGGACTAGCGGGGGGCAATGAGCAGTTCTTC. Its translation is CASSLGLAGGNEQFF.

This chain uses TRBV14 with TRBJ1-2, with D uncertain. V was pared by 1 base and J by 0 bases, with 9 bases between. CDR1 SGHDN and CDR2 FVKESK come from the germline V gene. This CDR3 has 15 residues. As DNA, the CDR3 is TGTGCCAGCAGCCAAGCTCACAGTTCTAACTATGGCTACACCTTC. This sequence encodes CASSQAHSSNYGYTF.

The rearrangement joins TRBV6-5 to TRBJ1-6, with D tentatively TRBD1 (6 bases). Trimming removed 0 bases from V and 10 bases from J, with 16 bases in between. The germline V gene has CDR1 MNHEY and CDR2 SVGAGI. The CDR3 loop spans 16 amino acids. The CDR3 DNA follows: TGTGCCAGCAGTTACTCGAATTGGGGGCCTCACTCACCCCTCCACTTT. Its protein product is CASSYSNWGPHSPLHF.

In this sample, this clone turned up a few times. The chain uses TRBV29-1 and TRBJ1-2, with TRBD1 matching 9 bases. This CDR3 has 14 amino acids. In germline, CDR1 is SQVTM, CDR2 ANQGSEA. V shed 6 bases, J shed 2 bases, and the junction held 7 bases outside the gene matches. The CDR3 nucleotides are TGCAGCGTATCCTTGGGGACAGGGAACTATGGCTACACCTTC. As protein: CSVSLGTGNYGYTF.

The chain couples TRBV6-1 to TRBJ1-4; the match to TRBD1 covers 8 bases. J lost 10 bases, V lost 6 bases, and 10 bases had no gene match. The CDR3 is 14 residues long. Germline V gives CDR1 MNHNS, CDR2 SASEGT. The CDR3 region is CASSSTGVVGKLFF. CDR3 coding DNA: TGTGCCAGCAGCTCGACAGGGGTGGTGGGAAAACTGTTTTTT.

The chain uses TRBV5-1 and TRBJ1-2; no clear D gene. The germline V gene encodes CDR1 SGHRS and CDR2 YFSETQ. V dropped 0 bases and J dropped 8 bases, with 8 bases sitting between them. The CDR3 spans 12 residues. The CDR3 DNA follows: TGCGCCAGCAGCTTGGCCGGGGAGGGCTACACCTTC. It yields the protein CASSLAGEGYTF. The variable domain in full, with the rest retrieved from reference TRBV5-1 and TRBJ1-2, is KAGVTQTPRYLIKTRGQQVTLSCSPISGHRSVSWYQQTPGQGLQFLFEYFSETQRNKGNFPGRFSGRQFSNSRSEMNVSTLELGDSALYLCASSLAGEGYTFGSGTRLTVV.

The CDR3 DNA sequence: TGCAGCGTTGAAGTTTTAACAGTGGGTTACACAGATACGCAGTATTTT. Translating gives CSVEVLTVGYTDTQYF. The chain is built from TRBV29-1 and TRBJ2-3; D remains unclear. The V end lost 1 base, the J end lost 2 bases, and 16 bases lay between the germline ends. Germline CDR1 reads SQVTM; CDR2 reads ANQGSEA. This CDR3 has 16 residues.